The T cell receptor (beta chain) described here comes from a study of T cell repertoires in cytomegalovirus infection. Study information: CMV infection and matching HLA type were both indicated by public TCR beta signatures. General study findings and limits: Individuals carrying CMV plus the relevant HLA were identified by cumulative frequency of public TCR beta families.

Each CDR3 protein gets one entry after TCRdb re-called the reads with MiXCR. This sample yields around 530,000 distinct CDR3 sequences, of which about 30% are seen a single time; 13% belongs to the top ten. This clonotype was detected only a few times. Its target is not known. CDR3 length equals 15 residues. V lost 4 bases to trimming and J lost 1 base, with 9 bases between them. The V gene's germline CDR1 is KGHDR and CDR2 SFDVKD. The sequence derives from a human donor in good health (CMV status not recorded). Some clones in this sample may be carry-over from other donors' samples. Material for sequencing was PBMCs. The chain combines TRBV24-1 with TRBJ1-4; D not resolved. The CDR3 nucleotides are TGTGCCACCAGTGACCCTACGGGAACTAATGAAAAACTGTTTTTT. It specifies CATSDPTGTNEKLFF.